Listed below are T cell receptor beta chains from one sample, sequenced in a study of T-cell reconstitution after alpha-beta-depleted transplantation in children. A single record per CDR3 protein comes from TCRdb applying MiXCR to the PCR reads. The sample carries around 380,000 distinct CDR3 sequences, under 13% recorded once. Sequencing was performed on PBMCs from the stem cell graft donor, taken from the stem cell graft. These receptors were collected from a human donor who donated a stem cell graft to a child with acute myeloid leukemia. Each CDR3 is given with its conserved first and last residue. Each record gives: clone size, V gene, J gene, D gene, CDR3 DNA, CDR3 protein. D genes are given only for firm matches. Where a row states a size, it is once, few, many or the class of an expanded clone; other rows omit it.

clone size: NA; V gene: TRBV9; J gene: TRBJ2-2; D gene: NA; CDR3 DNA: TGTGCCAGCAGCCCACGGAGGCCAGAGACCGGGGAGCTGTTTTTT; CDR3 protein: CASSPRRPETGELFF
clone size: few; V gene: TRBV7-3; J gene: TRBJ2-6; D gene: TRBD2; CDR3 DNA: TGTGCCAGCAGCTTGTCAATTGGGGGGGGTTCTGGGGCCAACGTCCTGACTTTC; CDR3 protein: CASSLSIGGGSGANVLTF
clone size: few; V gene: TRBV4-2; J gene: TRBJ1-4; D gene: NA; CDR3 DNA: TGTGCCAGCAGCCAAGAGGAGAGCAGGGGCGGTGAAAAACTGTTTTTT; CDR3 protein: CASSQEESRGGEKLFF
clone size: NA; V gene: TRBV18; J gene: TRBJ1-4; D gene: TRBD1; CDR3 DNA: TGTGCCAGCTCACCTCCGGGACAGCTCAATGAAAAACTGTTTTTT; CDR3 protein: CASSPPGQLNEKLFF
clone size: many; V gene: TRBV7-9; J gene: TRBJ2-7; D gene: TRBD2; CDR3 DNA: TGTGCCAGCAGCCCGACTAGCGGGAGGCTATCCTACGAGCAGTACTTC; CDR3 protein: CASSPTSGRLSYEQYF
clone size: NA; V gene: TRBV15; J gene: TRBJ2-1; D gene: NA; CDR3 DNA: TGTGCCACCAGCATGGATTGGGGCTACAATGAGCAGTTCTTC; CDR3 protein: CATSMDWGYNEQFF
clone size: few; V gene: TRBV15; J gene: TRBJ2-2; D gene: NA; CDR3 DNA: TGTGCCACCAGCGGCCAGGGGGGACCCACCGGGGAGCTGTTTTTT; CDR3 protein: CATSGQGGPTGELFF
clone size: NA; V gene: TRBV5-1; J gene: TRBJ1-1; D gene: NA; CDR3 DNA: TGCGCCAGCAAATTACCAACAAGCAACACTGAAGCTTTCTTT; CDR3 protein: CASKLPTSNTEAFF
clone size: NA; V gene: TRBV5-1; J gene: TRBJ1-1; D gene: TRBD1; CDR3 DNA: TGCGCCAGCAGCTTATTTGGACAGGGGGCTATGAACACTGAAGCTTTCTTT; CDR3 protein: CASSLFGQGAMNTEAFF
clone size: few; V gene: TRBV10-3; J gene: TRBJ2-2; D gene: NA; CDR3 DNA: TGTGCCATCAGTGACAAAGGACTACCCGACGGGGAGCTGTTTTTT; CDR3 protein: CAISDKGLPDGELFF
clone size: NA; V gene: TRBV12-3/TRBV12-4; J gene: TRBJ1-4; D gene: NA; CDR3 DNA: TGTGCCAGCAGTTTACTACCGCCGGGACATTCTAATGAAAAACTGTTTTTT; CDR3 protein: CASSLLPPGHSNEKLFF
clone size: NA; V gene: TRBV27; J gene: TRBJ2-7; D gene: TRBD2; CDR3 DNA: TGTGCCAGCAGCCGAGAGGCGGGAGCTGCTTACGAGCAGTACTTC; CDR3 protein: CASSREAGAAYEQYF
clone size: NA; V gene: TRBV29-1; J gene: TRBJ2-5; D gene: TRBD2; CDR3 DNA: TGCAGCGTTGAAGATCGGGGTACTAGCGGATACTTCCAAGAGACCCAGTACTTC; CDR3 protein: CSVEDRGTSGYFQETQYF
clone size: NA; V gene: TRBV4-3; J gene: TRBJ2-7; D gene: NA; CDR3 DNA: TGCGCCAGCAGCCAAGTACAGGGAGCCTACGAGCAGTACTTC; CDR3 protein: CASSQVQGAYEQYF
clone size: many; V gene: TRBV7-3; J gene: TRBJ2-1; D gene: NA; CDR3 DNA: TGTGCCAGCAGCTCCCGAACTCATGGGGAGCAGTTCTTC; CDR3 protein: CASSSRTHGEQFF
clone size: NA; V gene: TRBV29-1; J gene: TRBJ2-7; D gene: TRBD1; CDR3 DNA: TGCAGCGCCGGGACAGGGGCCCACGAGCAGTACTTC; CDR3 protein: CSAGTGAHEQYF
clone size: few; V gene: TRBV9; J gene: TRBJ2-7; D gene: NA; CDR3 DNA: TGTGCCAGCAGCGTTGGGGCCACAGGCTACGAGCAGTACTTC; CDR3 protein: CASSVGATGYEQYF
clone size: few; V gene: TRBV9; J gene: TRBJ2-2; D gene: NA; CDR3 DNA: TGTGCCAGCAGCGGCGGGACTCTTAACACCGGGGAGCTGTTTTTT; CDR3 protein: CASSGGTLNTGELFF
clone size: NA; V gene: TRBV29-1; J gene: TRBJ2-1; D gene: TRBD2; CDR3 DNA: TGCAGCGTCCGAGCGGGAGGGCCACACAATGAGCAGTTCTTC; CDR3 protein: CSVRAGGPHNEQFF
clone size: once; V gene: TRBV19; J gene: TRBJ2-3; D gene: TRBD1; CDR3 DNA: TGTGCCAGTACCCCGGGACAGGTTAGCACAGATACGCAGTATTTT; CDR3 protein: CASTPGQVSTDTQYF
clone size: NA; V gene: TRBV12-3/TRBV12-4; J gene: TRBJ1-5; D gene: NA; CDR3 DNA: TGTGCCAGCAGCCACGGGAAGGAGCCCCAGCATTTT; CDR3 protein: CASSHGKEPQHF
clone size: few; V gene: TRBV5-5; J gene: TRBJ2-1; D gene: NA; CDR3 DNA: TGTGCCAGCAGCCGGCCCCCGGACTACAATGAGCAGTTCTTC; CDR3 protein: CASSRPPDYNEQFF
clone size: once; V gene: TRBV3-1; J gene: TRBJ2-6; D gene: NA; CDR3 DNA: TGTACCAGCAGTTCCAGGACAGCGCTCCTCTCTGGGGCCAACGTCCTGACTTTC; CDR3 protein: CTSSSRTALLSGANVLTF
clone size: few; V gene: TRBV7-2; J gene: TRBJ1-5; D gene: TRBD1; CDR3 DNA: TGTGCCAGCAGTTCTACAGGGGTCAAACCCCAGCATTTT; CDR3 protein: CASSSTGVKPQHF
clone size: NA; V gene: TRBV4-3; J gene: TRBJ1-2; D gene: NA; CDR3 DNA: TGCGCCAGCAGCCAAGGATTTGGTTTGGCCCGGGAGGGGTCTGGCTACACCTTC; CDR3 protein: CASSQGFGLAREGSGYTF
clone size: NA; V gene: TRBV2; J gene: TRBJ2-1; D gene: NA; CDR3 DNA: TGTGCCAGCAATCGCCCTCCCGGGGGTGGAAACAATGAGCAGTTCTTC; CDR3 protein: CASNRPPGGGNNEQFF
clone size: few; V gene: TRBV15; J gene: TRBJ2-1; D gene: TRBD2; CDR3 DNA: TGTGCCACCAGCGGGGAGGGACTAGCGGCGCCGGGTGAGCAGTTCTTC; CDR3 protein: CATSGEGLAAPGEQFF
clone size: few; V gene: TRBV5-4; J gene: TRBJ1-4; D gene: NA; CDR3 DNA: TGTGCCAGCAGCTTACCCGGGACGGGTGGAGAAAAACTGTTTTTT; CDR3 protein: CASSLPGTGGEKLFF
clone size: few; V gene: TRBV4-2; J gene: TRBJ2-3; D gene: NA; CDR3 DNA: TGTGCCAGCAGCCAAGGGTCTATAGGGGGGGCTACAGATACGCAGTATTTT; CDR3 protein: CASSQGSIGGATDTQYF
clone size: few; V gene: TRBV12-3/TRBV12-4; J gene: TRBJ2-2; D gene: NA; CDR3 DNA: TGTGCCAGCAGTAATCTCGGCGGGGAGCTGTTTTTT; CDR3 protein: CASSNLGGELFF
clone size: NA; V gene: TRBV5-1; J gene: TRBJ1-2; D gene: TRBD1; CDR3 DNA: TGCGCCAGCAGCTTCTCGGGGACAGGGACCTATGGCTACACCTTC; CDR3 protein: CASSFSGTGTYGYTF
clone size: many; V gene: TRBV7-6; J gene: TRBJ2-1; D gene: NA; CDR3 DNA: TGTGCCAGCGCAGGGTCTTACAATGAGCAGTTCTTC; CDR3 protein: CASAGSYNEQFF
clone size: NA; V gene: TRBV6-1; J gene: TRBJ2-3; D gene: NA; CDR3 DNA: TGTGCCAGCAGTAGACTGACAGACACAGATACGCAGTATTTT; CDR3 protein: CASSRLTDTDTQYF
clone size: few; V gene: TRBV7-7; J gene: TRBJ1-5; D gene: NA; CDR3 DNA: TGTGCTAGCAGCTTTGAGACGGGGGCCTTGGCCCCTTGGCAGCCCCAGCATTTT; CDR3 protein: CASSFETGALAPWQPQHF
clone size: NA; V gene: TRBV4-2; J gene: TRBJ2-5; D gene: NA; CDR3 DNA: TGTGCCAGCAGCCAAGAAAACGGGGGCGACGGGGAGACCCAGTACTTC; CDR3 protein: CASSQENGGDGETQYF